This passage covers 30 T cell receptor beta chains from one sample sequenced in a study of blood T cells in healthy people across ages. Primed by a sample-barcoded 5' primer and a J-beta primer mix, a second PCR proceeded for 7 to 11 cycles. TCRdb re-derived calls from the 5' RACE reads in MiXCR, one entry per CDR3 protein. The table shows around 750,000 distinct CDR3 sequences, with about 53% occurring only once. The sample was blood. These receptor sequences come from an elderly man in good health.

V usage is TRBV5-1 and J usage is TRBJ1-2; 7 bases agree with TRBD1. Germline V gene lookup returns CDR1 SGHRS and CDR2 YFSETQ. The J segment lost 0 bases and the V segment lost 4 bases, leaving 6 bases of the junction unmatched. This CDR3 comprises 15 residues. Here the CDR3 reads CASSTGQVANYGYTF. CDR3 coding DNA: TGCGCCAGCAGCACCGGACAGGTAGCTAACTATGGCTACACCTTC.

V and J are TRBV6-1 and TRBJ2-7, with a possible D match to TRBD1 (6 bases). The DNA end is a closer match to TRBJ2-5, so the J assignment may be wrong. Germline V CDR1 and CDR2: MNHNS, SASEGT. The CDR3 has 13 amino acids. CDR3 loop: CASRQQGSETQYF. The CDR3 region has the DNA TGTGCCAGTCGTCAACAGGGTTCAGAGACCCAGTACTTC.

The V gene is TRBV4-2, the J gene TRBJ2-7, with TRBD2 as a possible D gene (6 bases). This CDR3 spans 16 amino acids. Trimming shortened V by 4 bases and J by 0 bases, and 16 bases separated the two germline ends. Germline-derived CDR1 and CDR2 are LGHNA and YNFKEQ. CDR3 region: CASSLKPGLSSYEQYF. The CDR3 DNA sequence: TGTGCCAGCAGCCTTAAACCGGGACTGAGCTCCTACGAGCAGTACTTC.

The chain uses TRBV5-1 and TRBJ2-7; 7 bases agree with TRBD2. CDR1 SGHRS and CDR2 YFSETQ come from the germline V gene. J lost 0 bases, V lost 4 bases, and 10 bases had no gene match. This CDR3 region has 16 residues. CDR3: CASSLTLAEGSYEQYF. As DNA, the CDR3 is TGCGCCAGCAGCCTTACCCTAGCGGAGGGCTCCTACGAGCAGTACTTC. Looking up the rest from reference TRBV5-1 and TRBJ2-7 gives the full variable domain: KAGVTQTPRYLIKTRGQQVTLSCSPISGHRSVSWYQQTPGQGLQFLFEYFSETQRNKGNFPGRFSGRQFSNSRSEMNVSTLELGDSALYLCASSLTLAEGSYEQYFGPGTRLTVT.

This clonotype was counted only a few times. The rearrangement uses TRBV7-8 and TRBJ2-7; TRBD2 aligns across 7 bases. CDR3 size: 17 residues. The germline V gene has CDR1 SGHVS and CDR2 FQNEAQ. V shed 1 base, J shed 2 bases, and the junction held 11 bases outside the gene matches. The CDR3 DNA follows: TGTGCCAGCAGCTTAGGCGTAGCGGGCCTAAACCCCTACGAGCAGTACTTC. Translated: CASSLGVAGLNPYEQYF.

The V and J genes are TRBV3-1 and TRBJ2-7; D gene uncertain. The CDR3 length is 13 residues. V was clipped by 0 bases and J by 6 bases, with 9 bases between them. Germline V gene lookup returns CDR1 LGHDT and CDR2 YNNKEL (reference sequence). The CDR3 here is CASSQDGSFEQYF. CDR3 bases: TGTGCCAGCAGCCAAGATGGCTCGTTCGAGCAGTACTTC.

This clonotype appeared a few times. Here the CDR3 DNA reads TGTGCCAGCACCTTTAGCGGGGCAAGCTCCTACAATGAGCAGTTCTTC. This translates into CASTFSGASSYNEQFF. The chain combines TRBV2 with TRBJ2-1; 8 bases match TRBD2. The ends lost 7 bases at V and 0 bases at J; junction bases unmatched: 8. CDR1 and CDR2 from the germline V gene are SNHLY and FYNNEI. CDR3 length: 16 residues.

The chain employs TRBV7-2 and TRBJ2-3; no firm D call. CDR3 size: 15 residues. Per the germline V gene, CDR1 is SGHTA and CDR2 is FQGNSA. Trimming took off 5 bases at V and 2 bases at J, with 14 bases between the two ends. CDR3 in DNA: TGTGCCAGCAGCCCATGGGCCCGAAACACAGATACGCAGTATTTT. Its translation: CASSPWARNTDTQYF.

This sequence joins TRBV27 and TRBJ2-7; 11 bases agree with TRBD2. The CDR3 contains 15 residues. Germline V gene data show CDR1 as MNHEY and CDR2 as SMNVEV (reference sequence). Trimming took 6 bases from V and 2 from J; bases not matched to a gene: 6. The CDR3 sequence: CASSHQTSGTYEQYF. DNA of the CDR3: TGTGCCAGCAGCCACCAGACTAGCGGGACCTACGAGCAGTACTTC.

The chain is built from TRBV20-1 and TRBJ2-3, with D perhaps assigned TRBD1 or TRBD2 (5 bases each). CDR3 length: 16 residues. V lost 0 bases to trimming and J lost 2 bases, with 15 bases between them. From germline, CDR1 is DFQATT and CDR2 SNEGSKA (reference sequence). In DNA form, the CDR3 reads TGCAGTGCTAGAGAGGCCAGGGAGTTTTACACAGATACGCAGTATTTT. This codes for CSAREAREFYTDTQYF.

This clonotype occurred a few times. The chain uses TRBV4-2 and TRBJ2-3; the match to TRBD2 covers 7 bases. V lost 1 base to trimming and J lost 14 bases; unmatched junction nucleotides: 12. From germline, CDR1 is LGHNA and CDR2 YNFKEQ. This CDR3 region has 14 residues. CDR3 DNA sequence: TGTGCCAGCAGCCAAGCTGGGGTGGGAGGGTACGCGTATTTT. It encodes CASSQAGVGGYAYF.

The table lists this clonotype with a few counts. The CDR3 coding sequence is TGTGCCAGCAGAAAGCAAACAGGCGGCACAGATACGCAGTATTTT. It yields the protein CASRKQTGGTDTQYF. This rearrangement joins TRBV12-3 or TRBV12-4 to TRBJ2-3, with D possibly being TRBD1 (5 bases). Between the trimmed V and J ends, which lost 6 bases and 1 base, there was a span of 14 bases. This CDR3 spans 15 amino acids.

There are many counts of this clonotype. The CDR3 reads CASEGSGPSEQYF. The DNA of the CDR3 is TGTGCCAGCGAAGGTAGCGGCCCCTCCGAGCAGTACTTC. The J gene is TRBJ2-4, the V gene TRBV6-6, with D possibly being TRBD2 (6 bases). The last part of the DNA fits TRBJ2-7 better; the J call may be wrong. The CDR3 is made up of 13 amino acids. Looked up from germline, CDR1 is MNHNY and CDR2 is SVGAGI (reference sequence).

As DNA, the CDR3 is TGCGCCAGCAGCCCGCGACAGGGGGCAACCTACGAGCAGTACTTC. It encodes CASSPRQGATYEQYF. The V call is TRBV5-1, the J call TRBJ2-4; 10 bases fit TRBD1. The DNA end is more similar to TRBJ2-7, so the J call may be wrong. CDR1 SGHRS and CDR2 YFSETQ come from the germline V gene. The CDR3 covers 15 residues.

The chain recombines TRBV7-2 with TRBJ2-7; no clear D. Germline loops: CDR1 SGHTA, CDR2 FQGNSA. The CDR3 totals 14 residues. V gave up 2 bases and J gave up 1 base, with 9 bases separating them. The DNA for the CDR3 is TGTGCCAGCAGCTTACAAACGCATTCCTACGAGCAGTACTTC. Translated: CASSLQTHSYEQYF.

The chain employs TRBV10-3 and TRBJ2-1; 8 bases line up with TRBD1. The CDR3 consists of 14 residues. Per the germline V gene, CDR1 is ENHRY and CDR2 is SYGVKD. The V and J ends lost 7 bases and 9 bases, in that order; junction bases with no gene match: 11. CDR3 sequence reads: CAITRGQGEGEQFF. CDR3 nucleotide sequence: TGTGCCATCACTCGAGGACAGGGCGAGGGTGAGCAGTTCTTC.

The chain joins TRBV12-3 or TRBV12-4 to TRBJ2-1; 10 bases are a match to TRBD2. The length of the CDR3 is 17 residues. J gave up 6 bases and V 2 bases, and 10 bases lay outside the gene matches. In DNA, the CDR3 is TGTGCCAGCAGTTTACCGCAAGCGGGAGGGCCGGGCAATGAGCAGTTCTTC. This encodes CASSLPQAGGPGNEQFF.

V gene TRBV5-1 combines with J gene TRBJ2-1; 12 bases are a match to TRBD2. Per germline, CDR1 SGHRS and CDR2 YFSETQ. Unmatched junction bases numbered 5, after V lost 7 bases and J lost 3 bases. This CDR3 contains 15 residues. This CDR3 is CASAASGRGYNEQFF. The DNA for the CDR3 is TGCGCCAGCGCGGCTAGCGGGAGGGGCTACAATGAGCAGTTCTTC.

The V and J genes are TRBV7-2 and TRBJ2-2, with 8 bases identical to TRBD2. J was trimmed by 9 bases and V by 3 bases; bases with no gene match: 6. Germline V gives CDR1 SGHTA, CDR2 FQGNSA. CDR3 size: 14 residues. The DNA of the CDR3 is TGTGCCAGCAGCTTTCGGGAGGGCCCCCGGGAGCTGTTTTTT. Its protein product is CASSFREGPRELFF.

This clonotype was detected only a few times. The CDR3 nucleotides are TGTGCCAGCAGTTACGGCTATAGCGGGAGTGGCCACGAGCAGTACTTC. Protein: CASSYGYSGSGHEQYF. The chain recombines TRBV6-5 with TRBJ2-7, with TRBD2 identical over 9 bases. CDR1 and CDR2 (germline): MNHEY, SVGAGI. The V gene end was trimmed by 2 bases and the J gene end by 5 bases; junction bases not matched to a gene: 10. CDR3 length: 16 residues.

This chain connects TRBV20-1 to TRBJ1-2; TRBD1 matches 9 bases. Trimming took 6 bases from V and 3 from J; bases not matched to a gene: 11. The germline gives CDR1 DFQATT, CDR2 SNEGSKA (reference sequence). This CDR3 region has 15 residues. As DNA, the CDR3 is TGCAGTGCAAGCGGGACAGGGAAAGGCGACTATGGCTACACCTTC. This translates into CSASGTGKGDYGYTF.

This clonotype appeared once. V is TRBV20-1 and J is TRBJ2-5; 8 nucleotides align to TRBD2. The germline CDR1 and CDR2 sequences are DFQATT and SNEGSKA (reference sequence). The CDR3 is 14 amino acids. After removal of 8 bases from V and 3 bases from J, the junction contained 11 bases not matched to a gene. The CDR3 DNA follows: TGCAGTTCTACTAGCGGAGGACCTAAAGAGACCCAGTACTTC. Translated, it gives CSSTSGGPKETQYF.

The V gene is TRBV15, the J gene TRBJ2-7; D call uncertain. Germline-derived CDR1 and CDR2 are LNHNV and YYDKDF (reference sequence). Trimming pared 1 base from V and 2 bases from J, leaving 9 bases between. The CDR3 length is 14 residues. CDR3 in DNA: TGTGCCACCAGCAGAGTGTTAGGGACCTACGAGCAGTACTTC. Its protein product is CATSRVLGTYEQYF.

V and J are TRBV12-3 or TRBV12-4 and TRBJ2-7, with 11 bases matching TRBD1. J gave up 0 bases and V 6 bases, and 7 bases lay outside the gene matches. This CDR3 is 16 amino acids long. The CDR3 region has the DNA TGTGCCAGCAGCAGGACAGGGGGCGAAGGCTCCTACGAGCAGTACTTC. Protein: CASSRTGGEGSYEQYF.

The J gene is TRBJ2-5, the V gene TRBV6-5, with a tentative D call TRBD2 (6 bases). The closer fit of TRBJ2-7 to the DNA end suggests the J call may be wrong. The CDR3 has 16 residues. Germline-derived CDR1 and CDR2 are MNHEY and SVGAGI. The CDR3 DNA reads as TGTGCCAGCAGTTACTCGAACCGGGAGATCGGCTACGAGCAGTACTTC. Translation: CASSYSNREIGYEQYF.

The gene calls are TRBV5-1 and TRBJ2-7; a weak D match, TRBD1 (6 bases). CDR3 length: 15 residues. Trimming left V 1 base short and J 5 bases short, with 16 bases between. The germline CDR1 and CDR2 sequences are SGHRS and YFSETQ. This CDR3 reads CASSLIGSGANEQYF. CDR3 bases: TGCGCCAGCAGCTTGATTGGATCAGGGGCCAACGAGCAGTACTTC.

This clonotype was observed a handful of times. The chain is built from TRBV20-1 and TRBJ2-3; 10 nucleotides agree with TRBD2. The J segment lost 4 bases and the V segment lost 5 bases, leaving 6 bases of the junction unmatched. The CDR3 is 14 residues long. Germline CDR1 reads DFQATT; CDR2 reads SNEGSKA (reference sequence). CDR3 amino acids: CSAAGLAVADTQYF. The CDR3 DNA reads as TGCAGTGCTGCCGGACTAGCGGTGGCAGATACGCAGTATTTT.

The count of this clonotype is one. The rearrangement joins TRBV20-1 to TRBJ2-3, with 9 bases fitting TRBD2. Germline V gives CDR1 DFQATT, CDR2 SNEGSKA (reference sequence). With 3 bases clipped from V and 2 bases from J, the junction kept 12 bases outside the gene matches. The CDR3 loop spans 17 amino acids. CDR3 bases: TGCAGTGCTAGGAGCCCCCCGGCTAGCGGGAACACAGATACGCAGTATTTT. Protein: CSARSPPASGNTDTQYF.

The chain couples TRBV25-1 to TRBJ1-6, with D hard to call. This CDR3 has 12 residues. Trimming cost V 2 bases and J 13 bases, with 9 bases left between them. Germline V gives CDR1 MGHDK, CDR2 SYGVNS. The CDR3 reads CASSEGRDPLHF. The CDR3 DNA reads as TGTGCCAGCAGTGAAGGGAGGGATCCCCTCCACTTT.

V usage is TRBV20-1 and J usage is TRBJ2-1; no reliable D call. The better agreement between TRBJ2-7 and the DNA end casts doubt on the J call. The CDR3 length is 14 residues. Germline V lookup: CDR1 DFQATT, CDR2 SNEGSKA (reference sequence). The CDR3 spells CSAGLESSYNEQYF. The CDR3 nucleotides are TGCAGTGCGGGCCTCGAGAGCTCCTACAATGAGCAGTACTTC.